A selection of T cell receptor beta chains follows, all from one sample in a study of blood T cell repertoires in COVID-19. Clones were sequenced by immunoSEQ multiplex PCR, and TCRdb holds only the in-frame ones, with some missing. Of about 270,000 clones in the sample, 82% are singletons; the top ten hold about 3%. Sequenced input: peripheral blood. The receptors originated from a woman aged 18-29 years with acute or convalescent COVID-19. Both conserved end residues are part of each CDR3. The D gene is left open where the match is weak. A row's size may be missing; if present it is once, few, many or a size class.

size: .
D: TRBD1
V: TRBV15
J: TRBJ2-7
length: 17
CDR3: CATSRDRTGVKAYEQYF
DNA: TGTGCCACCAGCAGAGATCGGACAGGGGTTAAAGCCTACGAGCAGTACTTC

size: .
D: TRBD2
V: TRBV7-2
J: TRBJ2-1
length: 15
CDR3: CASNPWDSGIVEQFF
DNA: TGTGCCAGCAACCCTTGGGATAGCGGGATAGTTGAGCAGTTCTTC

size: .
D: .
V: TRBV29-1
J: TRBJ2-2
length: 15
CDR3: CSVLISRVNTGELFF
DNA: TGCAGCGTCTTAATTAGCCGGGTTAACACCGGGGAGCTGTTTTTT

size: .
D: TRBD1
V: TRBV5-1
J: TRBJ2-7
length: 15
CDR3: CASSPPGQESYEQYF
DNA: TGCGCCAGCAGCCCCCCGGGACAGGAGTCCTACGAGCAGTACTTC

size: .
D: TRBD1
V: TRBV6-1
J: TRBJ1-6
length: 17
CDR3: CASSVEQGASYNSPLHF
DNA: TGTGCCAGCAGTGTCGAACAGGGGGCCTCCTATAATTCACCCCTCCACTTT

size: .
D: .
V: TRBV6-1
J: TRBJ1-4
length: 16
CDR3: CASSEADSYRNEKLFF
DNA: TGTGCCAGCAGTGAGGCAGACAGTTACCGAAATGAAAAACTGTTTTTT

size: .
D: TRBD2
V: TRBV15
J: TRBJ2-7
length: 15
CDR3: CATSPRGRAKGEQYF
DNA: TGTGCCACCAGCCCGCGCGGGAGGGCCAAGGGTGAGCAGTACTTC

size: .
D: .
V: TRBV27
J: TRBJ1-1
length: 15
CDR3: CASSLTTGRNTEAFF
DNA: TGTGCCAGCAGTTTAACGACAGGACGGAACACTGAAGCTTTCTTT

size: .
D: TRBD2
V: TRBV4-1
J: TRBJ2-7
length: 16
CDR3: CASSHNPGLATYEQYF
DNA: TGCGCCAGCAGCCATAATCCGGGACTAGCGACCTACGAGCAGTACTTC

size: .
D: TRBD2
V: TRBV29-1
J: TRBJ2-3
length: 13
CDR3: CSVKLAGTDTQYF
DNA: TGCAGCGTTAAGCTAGCGGGCACAGATACGCAGTATTTT

size: .
D: TRBD1
V: TRBV10-3
J: TRBJ1-3
length: 16
CDR3: CAISATGQGIGNTIYF
DNA: TGTGCCATCAGTGCAACGGGACAGGGAATCGGAAACACCATATATTTT

size: .
D: TRBD1
V: TRBV6-5
J: TRBJ2-1
length: 14
CDR3: CASSWTGVGDEQFF
DNA: TGTGCCAGCAGTTGGACAGGGGTGGGTGATGAGCAGTTCTTC

size: .
D: .
V: TRBV7-8
J: TRBJ2-1
length: 12
CDR3: CASGWGWDEQFF
DNA: TGTGCCAGCGGATGGGGCTGGGATGAGCAGTTCTTC

size: .
D: TRBD2
V: TRBV27
J: TRBJ2-1
length: 15
CDR3: CASSSSLAGVHEQFF
DNA: TGTGCCAGCAGTTCCTCACTAGCGGGAGTCCATGAGCAGTTCTTC

size: once
D: .
V: TRBV19
J: TRBJ1-1
length: 16
CDR3: CASSIIRVGVGAEAFF
DNA: TGTGCCAGTAGTATTATCCGGGTCGGGGTAGGCGCTGAAGCTTTCTTT

size: .
D: TRBD2
V: TRBV6-2/TRBV6-3
J: TRBJ2-3
length: 17
CDR3: CASSPVVLAGVWDTQYF
DNA: TGTGCCAGCAGCCCGGTAGTCCTAGCGGGAGTCTGGGATACGCAGTATTTT

size: few
D: .
V: TRBV3-1/TRBV3-2
J: TRBJ1-6
length: 15
CDR3: CASSQVGGTNSPLHF
DNA: TGTGCCAGCAGCCAAGTGGGGGGTACTAATTCACCCCTCCACTTT

size: .
D: .
V: TRBV4-3
J: TRBJ1-2
length: 17
CDR3: CASSQDPARTDSYGYTF
DNA: TGCGCCAGCAGCCAGGACCCCGCTCGGACAGACAGCTATGGCTACACCTTC

size: .
D: TRBD1
V: TRBV6-2/TRBV6-3
J: TRBJ1-2
length: 16
CDR3: CASSYSFHRDRAGYTF
DNA: TGTGCCAGCAGTTACTCGTTTCACCGTGACAGGGCTGGCTACACCTTC

size: few
D: .
V: TRBV4-3
J: TRBJ2-1
length: 18
CDR3: CASSQDWTALLSYNEQFF
DNA: TGCGCCAGCAGCCAAGATTGGACAGCACTCCTCTCCTACAATGAGCAGTTCTTC

size: once
D: .
V: TRBV12-3/TRBV12-4
J: TRBJ1-5
length: 13
CDR3: CASSLNPSQPQHF
DNA: TGTGCCAGCAGTCTCAACCCGAGTCAGCCCCAGCATTTT

size: .
D: .
V: TRBV4-1
J: TRBJ2-5
length: 17
CDR3: CASSQGNWQGGQETQYF
DNA: TGCGCCAGCAGCCAAGGGAACTGGCAGGGGGGACAAGAGACCCAGTACTTC

size: .
D: .
V: TRBV5-6
J: TRBJ1-2
length: 15
CDR3: CASSPDSSPNYGYTF
DNA: TGTGCCAGCAGCCCTGACAGTAGCCCTAACTATGGCTACACCTTC

size: .
D: TRBD1
V: TRBV2
J: TRBJ1-1
length: 12
CDR3: CASDRGPTEAFF
DNA: TGTGCCAGCGACAGGGGGCCGACTGAAGCTTTCTTT

size: .
D: .
V: TRBV6-5
J: TRBJ1-5
length: 14
CDR3: CASSYSTVVPGQHF
DNA: TGTGCCAGCAGTTACTCGACGGTAGTCCCGGGACAGCATTTT

size: .
D: .
V: TRBV7-9
J: TRBJ2-2
length: 12
CDR3: CASSLVRPELFF
DNA: TGTGCCAGCAGCTTAGTCAGGCCGGAGCTGTTTTTT

size: .
D: TRBD1
V: TRBV5-4
J: TRBJ1-2
length: 14
CDR3: CASSWDSSPYGYTF
DNA: TGTGCCAGCAGCTGGGACAGTTCACCCTATGGCTACACCTTC